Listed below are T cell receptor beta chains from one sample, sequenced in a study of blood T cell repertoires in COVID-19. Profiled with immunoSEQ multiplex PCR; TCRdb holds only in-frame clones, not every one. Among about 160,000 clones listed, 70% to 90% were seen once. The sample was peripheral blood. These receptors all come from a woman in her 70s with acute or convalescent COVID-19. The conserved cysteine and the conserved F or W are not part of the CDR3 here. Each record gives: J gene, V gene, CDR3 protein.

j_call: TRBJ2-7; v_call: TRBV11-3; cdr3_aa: ASSPDRGYEQY
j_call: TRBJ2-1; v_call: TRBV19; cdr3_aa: ASSMTGGSYEQF
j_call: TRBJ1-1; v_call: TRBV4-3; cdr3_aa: ASRGGTGNTEAF
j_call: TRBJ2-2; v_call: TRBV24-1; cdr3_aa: ATSRSRGIGELF
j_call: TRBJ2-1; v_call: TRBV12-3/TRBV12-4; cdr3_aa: ASSSTRGEQF
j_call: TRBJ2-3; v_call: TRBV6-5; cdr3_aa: ASDFPGETDTQY
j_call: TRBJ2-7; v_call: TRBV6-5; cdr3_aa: ASSPPGTGSYEQY
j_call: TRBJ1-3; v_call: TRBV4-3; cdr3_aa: ASSRGSPGNTIY
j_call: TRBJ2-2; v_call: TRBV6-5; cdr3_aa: ASSYLGGGNTGELF
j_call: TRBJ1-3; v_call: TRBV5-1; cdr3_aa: ASSWGQGPGNTIY
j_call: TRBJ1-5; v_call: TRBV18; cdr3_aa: ASSPLESNQPQH
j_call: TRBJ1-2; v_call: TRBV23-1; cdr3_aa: ASSQSHRGKDGYT
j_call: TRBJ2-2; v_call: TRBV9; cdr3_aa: ASSAVTGAGELF
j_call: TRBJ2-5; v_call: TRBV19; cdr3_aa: ASSRWGRGETQY
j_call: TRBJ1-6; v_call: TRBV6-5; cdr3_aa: ASSYDRGSASPLH
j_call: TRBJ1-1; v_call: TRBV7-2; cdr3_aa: ASKDRMNTEAF